The rows below give T cell receptor beta chains drawn from one sample of a study of blood T cell repertoires in COVID-19. Sequencing was performed with immunoSEQ multiplex PCR; in TCRdb, only in-frame clones are kept and a portion is missing. The table shows some 200,000 clones, with about three quarters occurring only once. Sequencing used peripheral blood. Receptors originate from an older woman with acute or convalescent COVID-19. The CDR3 runs from the conserved cysteine through the conserved F or W. A D gene is named only where the DNA matches it firmly. Clone size appears in some rows only: once, few, many, or a class for an expanded clone.

TRBJ2-5	TRBD2	TRBV5-1	.	CASSLAGRDQETQYF	TGCGCCAGCAGCTTGGCGGGGAGGGACCAAGAGACCCAGTACTTC
TRBJ1-6	.	TRBV12-3/TRBV12-4	.	CASSFGGRSPLHF	TGTGCCAGCAGTTTTGGAGGTCGTTCACCCCTCCACTTT
TRBJ2-1	.	TRBV3-1/TRBV3-2	.	CASRVGIYGEQFF	TGTGCCAGCAGGGTCGGGATTTATGGGGAGCAGTTCTTC
TRBJ2-6	.	TRBV5-6	few	CASSLGASGANVLTF	TGTGCCAGCAGCTTGGGAGCCTCTGGGGCCAACGTCCTGACTTTC
TRBJ1-2	TRBD1	TRBV10-3	.	CAIRMTGADGYTF	TGTGCCATCAGGATGACAGGGGCGGATGGCTACACCTTC
TRBJ2-3	.	TRBV24-1	.	CATSDYRGSSTDTQYF	TGTGCCACCAGTGATTACCGAGGATCGAGCACAGATACGCAGTATTTT
TRBJ1-1	TRBD1	TRBV7-8	.	CASSPGTVAQYTEAFF	TGTGCCAGCAGCCCAGGGACAGTGGCCCAATACACTGAAGCTTTCTTT
TRBJ2-3	TRBD2	TRBV5-6	.	CASSPGLGGTDTQYF	TGTGCCAGCAGCCCGGGACTAGGGGGCACAGATACGCAGTATTTT
TRBJ2-1	TRBD2	TRBV18	many	CASSPLGTSAYNEQFF	TGTGCCAGCTCACCATTAGGGACTAGCGCCTACAATGAGCAGTTCTTC
TRBJ2-1	.	TRBV3-1/TRBV3-2	.	CASSPIRGSGNEQFF	TGTGCCAGCAGTCCTATTCGGGGGAGCGGAAATGAGCAGTTCTTC
TRBJ2-5	.	TRBV7-2	.	CASSLAAQETQYF	TGTGCCAGCAGCTTAGCGGCCCAAGAGACCCAGTACTTC
TRBJ2-2	TRBD2	TRBV2	.	CASSEEASGNTGELFF	TGTGCCAGCAGTGAAGAGGCTAGCGGAAACACCGGGGAGCTGTTTTTT